A selection of T cell receptor beta chains follows, all from one sample in a study of beta chain features in type 1 diabetes. Sequenced by immunoSEQ multiplex PCR; TCRdb stores in-frame clones only, minus some. The sample consists of roughly 100,000 clones, roughly 28% of them appearing once. Material for sequencing was central memory CD4+ T cells from blood. These receptors came from a woman between 18 and 30 years old with type 1 diabetes. Each CDR3 is given with its conserved first and last residue. D genes are given only for firm matches. Only some rows state a clone size, as once, few, many or a class for expanded clones.

v_gene	abundance	d_gene	j_gene	CDR3nt	CDR3aa
TRBV7-2	NA	NA	TRBJ2-1	TGTGCCAGCAGCTTATTAGGGACTTCGTACAATGAGCAGTTCTTC	CASSLLGTSYNEQFF
TRBV4-3	NA	TRBD1	TRBJ1-2	TGCGCCAGCAGCCAAGAACCCCATGACAGGGCGAGTGGCTACACCTTC	CASSQEPHDRASGYTF
TRBV2	few	NA	TRBJ1-4	TGTGCCAGCAGGGCAGGGGTTGCTAATGAAAAACTGTTTTTT	CASRAGVANEKLFF
TRBV14	NA	TRBD2	TRBJ2-3	TGTGCCAGCAGCCAAGCTTTGGGACTAGCGGGAGAGGCGCAGTATTTT	CASSQALGLAGEAQYF
TRBV7-9	NA	TRBD1	TRBJ2-3	TGTGCCAGCAGCTTAGGCCGGGACAGCGATATCACAGATACGCAGTATTTT	CASSLGRDSDITDTQYF
TRBV19	NA	NA	TRBJ2-2	TGTGCCAGTAATCATCAGACTAGGCGAAACACCGGGGAGCTGTTTTTT	CASNHQTRRNTGELFF
TRBV5-1	NA	NA	TRBJ2-3	TGCGCCAGCAGCCTTAGCACAGATACGCAGTATTTT	CASSLSTDTQYF
TRBV6-5	few	NA	TRBJ2-5	TGTGCCAGCAGGGAGGGGCAGAAAGAGACCCAGTACTTC	CASREGQKETQYF
TRBV5-6	NA	TRBD2	TRBJ2-3	TGTGCCAGCAGCTTGTCCGGGACTAGCGATAGCACAGATACGCAGTATTTT	CASSLSGTSDSTDTQYF
TRBV7-2	few	TRBD2	TRBJ2-3	TGTGCCAGCAGCTTAGCGCTAACGGGAGGGAGGACAGATACGCAGTATTTT	CASSLALTGGRTDTQYF
TRBV30	NA	NA	TRBJ1-2	TGTGCCTGGACCTCGGGGTATGGCTACACCTTC	CAWTSGYGYTF
TRBV29-1	few	TRBD2	TRBJ2-3	TGCAGCGTTGAACCTCCGGGACTAGCGGGAGGTACAGATACGCAGTATTTT	CSVEPPGLAGGTDTQYF
TRBV6-5	NA	NA	TRBJ1-4	TGTGCCAGCAGTAGGACAGCAACTAATGAAAAACTGTTTTTT	CASSRTATNEKLFF
TRBV6-6	NA	NA	TRBJ2-3	TGTGCCAGCAGTTGGGGGGCAGATACGCAGTATTTT	CASSWGADTQYF
TRBV28	NA	TRBD2	TRBJ2-1	TGTGCCAGTTTCCTTAGCGGGACTTCCTACAATGAGCAGTTCTTC	CASFLSGTSYNEQFF
TRBV29-1	many	NA	TRBJ1-4	TGCAGCGCAACCCCGGACAGCTATAATGAAAAACTGTTTTTT	CSATPDSYNEKLFF
TRBV7-2	NA	NA	TRBJ1-1	TGTGCCAGCAGCGTACAGACCTTGAACACTGAAGCTTTCTTT	CASSVQTLNTEAFF
TRBV6-6	few	TRBD2	TRBJ2-7	TGTGCCAGCAGTTTGGGGCGGGGGTCTTACGAGCAGTACTTC	CASSLGRGSYEQYF
TRBV5-4	NA	TRBD2	TRBJ2-1	TGTGCCAGCAGCGCGCGGACTAGCGGGAGGGCGTCCTACAATGAGCAGTTCTTC	CASSARTSGRASYNEQFF
TRBV11-2	NA	NA	TRBJ2-1	TGTGCCAGCAGCTTAGATCTAATCCAAAATGAGCAGTTCTTC	CASSLDLIQNEQFF
TRBV5-4	few	NA	TRBJ2-1	TGTGCCAGCAGCTTGGAACTGGACTACCCTAACAATGAGCAGTTCTTC	CASSLELDYPNNEQFF
TRBV5-4	few	TRBD1	TRBJ1-2	TGTGCCAGCAGCAAAGACAGGGGGCGTCACTATGGCTACACCTTC	CASSKDRGRHYGYTF
TRBV28	NA	NA	TRBJ1-2	TGTGCCAGCAGTTTCCCGACAGTACGGTATGGCTACACCTTC	CASSFPTVRYGYTF
TRBV5-1	NA	TRBD1	TRBJ2-7	TGCGCCAGCAGCTTGCAGGACAGGGTGTACGAGCAGTACTTC	CASSLQDRVYEQYF
TRBV5-1	NA	NA	TRBJ2-1	TGCGCCAGCAGCCCCGTGACTAGTGATGAGCAGTTCTTC	CASSPVTSDEQFF
TRBV30	NA	TRBD1	TRBJ2-5	TGTGCCTGGAGTGGGGACAGGGGGGAGACCCAGTACTTC	CAWSGDRGETQYF
TRBV28	few	NA	TRBJ2-2	TGTGCCAGCAGTTTAGAGTACCCGACCGGGGAGCTGTTTTTT	CASSLEYPTGELFF
TRBV18	NA	NA	TRBJ1-3	TGTGCCAGCTCACTGATCCTTCCTACAGACGGCGCTGGAAACACCATATATTTT	CASSLILPTDGAGNTIYF
TRBV6-6	few	TRBD2	TRBJ2-3	TGTGCCAGCAGTTACGGACTAGCGGGAACAGATACGCAGTATTTT	CASSYGLAGTDTQYF
TRBV2	few	NA	TRBJ1-2	TGTGCCAGCAGTGAACAGAACTATGGCTACACCTTC	CASSEQNYGYTF
TRBV2	few	NA	TRBJ1-1	TGTGCCAGCAGGGGGGCCTTAAACACTGAAGCTTTCTTT	CASRGALNTEAFF
TRBV7-9	few	NA	TRBJ2-1	TGTGCCAGCAGCTCGACTCGGGATTACAATGAGCAGTTCTTC	CASSSTRDYNEQFF
TRBV11-3	NA	NA	TRBJ1-1	TGTGCCAGCAGCTTAGTAGCCCGAAGTGAAGCTTTCTTT	CASSLVARSEAFF